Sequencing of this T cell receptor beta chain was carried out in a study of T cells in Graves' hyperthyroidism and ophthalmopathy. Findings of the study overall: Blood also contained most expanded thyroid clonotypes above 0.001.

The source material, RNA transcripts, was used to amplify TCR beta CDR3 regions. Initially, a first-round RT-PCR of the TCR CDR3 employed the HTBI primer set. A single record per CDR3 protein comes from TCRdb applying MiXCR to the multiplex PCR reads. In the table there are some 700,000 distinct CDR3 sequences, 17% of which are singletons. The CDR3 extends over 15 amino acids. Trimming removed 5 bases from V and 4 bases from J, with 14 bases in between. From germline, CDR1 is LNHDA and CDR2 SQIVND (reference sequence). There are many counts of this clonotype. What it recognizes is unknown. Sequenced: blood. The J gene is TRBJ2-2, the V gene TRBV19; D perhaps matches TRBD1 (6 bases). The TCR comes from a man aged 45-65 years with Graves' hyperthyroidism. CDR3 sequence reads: CASSPTGIGTGELFF. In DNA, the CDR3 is TGTGCCAGTAGTCCCACAGGGATTGGCACCGGGGAGCTGTTTTTT.